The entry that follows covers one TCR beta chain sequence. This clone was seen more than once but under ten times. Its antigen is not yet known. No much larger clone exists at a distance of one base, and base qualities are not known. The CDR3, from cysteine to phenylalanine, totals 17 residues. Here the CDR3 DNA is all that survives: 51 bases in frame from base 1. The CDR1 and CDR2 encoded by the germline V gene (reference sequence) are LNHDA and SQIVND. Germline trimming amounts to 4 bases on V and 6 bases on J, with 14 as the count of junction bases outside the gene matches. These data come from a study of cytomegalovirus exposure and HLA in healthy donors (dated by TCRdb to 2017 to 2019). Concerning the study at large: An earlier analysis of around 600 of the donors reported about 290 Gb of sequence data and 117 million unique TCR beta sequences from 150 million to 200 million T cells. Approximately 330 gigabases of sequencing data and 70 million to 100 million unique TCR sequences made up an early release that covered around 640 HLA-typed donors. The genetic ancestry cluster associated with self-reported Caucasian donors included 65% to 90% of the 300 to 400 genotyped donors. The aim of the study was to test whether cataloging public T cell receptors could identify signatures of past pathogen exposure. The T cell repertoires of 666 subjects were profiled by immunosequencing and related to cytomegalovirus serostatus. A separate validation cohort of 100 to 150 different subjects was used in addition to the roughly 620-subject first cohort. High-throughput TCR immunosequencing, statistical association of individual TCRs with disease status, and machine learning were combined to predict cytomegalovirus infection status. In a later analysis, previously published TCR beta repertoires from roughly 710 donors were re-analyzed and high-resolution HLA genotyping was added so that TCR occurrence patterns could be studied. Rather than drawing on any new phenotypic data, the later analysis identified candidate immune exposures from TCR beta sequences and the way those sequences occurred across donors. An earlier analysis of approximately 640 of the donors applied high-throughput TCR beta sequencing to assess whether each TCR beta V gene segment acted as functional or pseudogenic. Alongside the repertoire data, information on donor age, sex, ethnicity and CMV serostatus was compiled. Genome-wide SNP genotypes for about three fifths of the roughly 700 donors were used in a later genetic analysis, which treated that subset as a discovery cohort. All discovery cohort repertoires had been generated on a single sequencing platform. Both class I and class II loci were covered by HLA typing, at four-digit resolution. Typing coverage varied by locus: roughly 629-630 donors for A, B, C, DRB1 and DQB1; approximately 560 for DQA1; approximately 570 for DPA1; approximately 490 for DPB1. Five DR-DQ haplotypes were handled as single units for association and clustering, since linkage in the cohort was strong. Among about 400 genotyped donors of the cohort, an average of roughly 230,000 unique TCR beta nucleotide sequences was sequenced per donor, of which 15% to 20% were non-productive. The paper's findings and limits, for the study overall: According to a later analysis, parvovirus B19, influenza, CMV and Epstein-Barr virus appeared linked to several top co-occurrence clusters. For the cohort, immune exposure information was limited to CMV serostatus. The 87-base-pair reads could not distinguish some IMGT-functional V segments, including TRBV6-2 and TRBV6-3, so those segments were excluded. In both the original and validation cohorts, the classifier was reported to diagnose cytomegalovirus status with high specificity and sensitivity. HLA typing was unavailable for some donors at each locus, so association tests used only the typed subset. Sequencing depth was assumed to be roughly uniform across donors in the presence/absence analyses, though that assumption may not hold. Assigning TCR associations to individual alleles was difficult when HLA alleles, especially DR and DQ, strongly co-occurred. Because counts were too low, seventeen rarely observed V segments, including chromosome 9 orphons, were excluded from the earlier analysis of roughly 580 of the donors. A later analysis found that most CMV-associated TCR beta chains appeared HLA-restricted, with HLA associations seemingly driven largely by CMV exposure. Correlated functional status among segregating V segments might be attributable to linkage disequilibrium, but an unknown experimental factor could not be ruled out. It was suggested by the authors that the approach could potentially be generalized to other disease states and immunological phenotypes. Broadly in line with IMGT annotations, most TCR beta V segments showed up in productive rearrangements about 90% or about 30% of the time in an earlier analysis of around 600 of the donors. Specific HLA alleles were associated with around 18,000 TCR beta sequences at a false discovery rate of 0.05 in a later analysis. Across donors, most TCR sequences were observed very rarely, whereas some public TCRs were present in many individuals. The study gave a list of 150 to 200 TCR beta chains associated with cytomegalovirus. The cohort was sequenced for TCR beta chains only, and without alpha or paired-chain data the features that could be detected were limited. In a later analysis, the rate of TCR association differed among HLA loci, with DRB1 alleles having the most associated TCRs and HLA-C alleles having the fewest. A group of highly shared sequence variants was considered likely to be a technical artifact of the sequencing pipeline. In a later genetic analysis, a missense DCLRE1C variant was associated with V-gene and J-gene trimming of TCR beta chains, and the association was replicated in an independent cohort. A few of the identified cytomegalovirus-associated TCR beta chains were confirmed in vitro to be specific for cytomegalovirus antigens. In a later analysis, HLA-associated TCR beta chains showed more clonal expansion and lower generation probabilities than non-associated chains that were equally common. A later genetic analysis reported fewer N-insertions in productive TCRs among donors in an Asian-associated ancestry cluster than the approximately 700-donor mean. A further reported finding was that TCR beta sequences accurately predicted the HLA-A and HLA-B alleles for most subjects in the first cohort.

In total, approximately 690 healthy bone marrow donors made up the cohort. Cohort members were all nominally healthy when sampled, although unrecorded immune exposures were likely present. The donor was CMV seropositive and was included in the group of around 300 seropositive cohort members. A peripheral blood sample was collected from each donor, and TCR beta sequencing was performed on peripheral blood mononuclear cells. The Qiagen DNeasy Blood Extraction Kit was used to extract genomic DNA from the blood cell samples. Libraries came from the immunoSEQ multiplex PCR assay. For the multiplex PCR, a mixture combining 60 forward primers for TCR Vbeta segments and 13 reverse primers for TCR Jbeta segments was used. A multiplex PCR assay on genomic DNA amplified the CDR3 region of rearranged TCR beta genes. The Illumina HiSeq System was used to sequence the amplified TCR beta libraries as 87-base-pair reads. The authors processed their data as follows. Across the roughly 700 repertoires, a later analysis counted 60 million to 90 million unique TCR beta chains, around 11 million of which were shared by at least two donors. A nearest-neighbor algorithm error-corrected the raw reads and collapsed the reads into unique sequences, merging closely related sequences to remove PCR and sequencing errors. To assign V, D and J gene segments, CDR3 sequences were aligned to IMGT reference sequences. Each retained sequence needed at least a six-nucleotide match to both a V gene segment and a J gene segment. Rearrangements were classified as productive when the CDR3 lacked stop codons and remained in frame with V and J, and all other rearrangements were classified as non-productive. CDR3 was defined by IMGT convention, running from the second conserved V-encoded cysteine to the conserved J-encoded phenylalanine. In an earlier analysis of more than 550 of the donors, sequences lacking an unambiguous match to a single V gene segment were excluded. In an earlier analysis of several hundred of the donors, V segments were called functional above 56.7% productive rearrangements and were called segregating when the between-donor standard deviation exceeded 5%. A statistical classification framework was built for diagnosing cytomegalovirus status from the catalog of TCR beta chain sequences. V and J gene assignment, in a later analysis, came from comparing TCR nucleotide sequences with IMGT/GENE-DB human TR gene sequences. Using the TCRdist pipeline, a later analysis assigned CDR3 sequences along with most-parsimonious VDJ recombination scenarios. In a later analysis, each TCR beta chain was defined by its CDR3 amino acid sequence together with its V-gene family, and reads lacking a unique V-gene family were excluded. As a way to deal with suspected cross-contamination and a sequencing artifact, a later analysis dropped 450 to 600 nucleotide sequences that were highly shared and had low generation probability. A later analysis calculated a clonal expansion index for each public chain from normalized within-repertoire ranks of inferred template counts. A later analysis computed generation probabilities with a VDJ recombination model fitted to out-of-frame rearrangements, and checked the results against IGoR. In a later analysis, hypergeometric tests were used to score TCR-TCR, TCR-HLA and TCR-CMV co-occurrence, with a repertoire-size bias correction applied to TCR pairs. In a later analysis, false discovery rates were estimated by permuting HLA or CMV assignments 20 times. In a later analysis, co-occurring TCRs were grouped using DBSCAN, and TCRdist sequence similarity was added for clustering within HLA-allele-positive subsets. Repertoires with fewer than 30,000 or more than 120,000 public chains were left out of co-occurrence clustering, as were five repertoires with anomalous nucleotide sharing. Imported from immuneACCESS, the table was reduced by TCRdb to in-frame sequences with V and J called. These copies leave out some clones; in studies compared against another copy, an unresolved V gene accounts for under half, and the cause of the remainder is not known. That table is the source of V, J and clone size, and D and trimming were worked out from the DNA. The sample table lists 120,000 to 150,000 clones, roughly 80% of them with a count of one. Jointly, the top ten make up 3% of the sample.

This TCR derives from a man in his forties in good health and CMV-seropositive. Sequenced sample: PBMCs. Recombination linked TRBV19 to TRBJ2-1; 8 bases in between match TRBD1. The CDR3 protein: CASSTYPDRVGSNEQFF. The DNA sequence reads TGTGCCAGTAGTACTTACCCGGACAGGGTTGGGAGCAATGAGCAGTTCTTC. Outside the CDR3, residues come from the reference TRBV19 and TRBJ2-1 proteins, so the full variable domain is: DGGITQSPKYLFRKEGQNVTLSCEQNLNHDAMYWYRQDPGQGLRLIYYSQIVNDFQKGDIAEGYSVSREKKESFPLTVTSAQKNPTAFYLCASSTYPDRVGSNEQFFGPGTRLTVL.